This T cell receptor beta chain was obtained from a study of blood T cell repertoires in COVID-19. Overall study context: Sites across the United States, Italy and Spain contributed samples from acute and convalescent COVID-19. From T cells, B-cell-depleted T cells, or PBMCs came the material, which was cDNA or gDNA.

Original analysis: How many nucleated cells were present was estimated from reference gene primer amplification. This table comes from immunoSEQ multiplex PCR, and its TCRdb copy is limited to in-frame clones, with some not included. The V and J calls and the clone size are those of that table, but D and trimming were determined from the DNA. The sample records fewer than 70,000 clones, around 92% being singletons. V lost 4 bases and J lost 4, with 17 bases in between. Germline-derived CDR1 and CDR2 are SGHNT and YYREEE (reference sequence). There are 15 residues in the CDR3. The clonotype comes from a man in his fifties or sixties with active COVID-19. The specimen was peripheral blood. The chain combines TRBV5-4 with TRBJ1-1, with a weak D call TRBD1 (5 bases). CDR3 sequence reads: CASSPRTQTATEAFF. In DNA form, the CDR3 reads TGTGCCAGCAGCCCTCGGACACAAACGGCCACTGAAGCTTTCTTT.